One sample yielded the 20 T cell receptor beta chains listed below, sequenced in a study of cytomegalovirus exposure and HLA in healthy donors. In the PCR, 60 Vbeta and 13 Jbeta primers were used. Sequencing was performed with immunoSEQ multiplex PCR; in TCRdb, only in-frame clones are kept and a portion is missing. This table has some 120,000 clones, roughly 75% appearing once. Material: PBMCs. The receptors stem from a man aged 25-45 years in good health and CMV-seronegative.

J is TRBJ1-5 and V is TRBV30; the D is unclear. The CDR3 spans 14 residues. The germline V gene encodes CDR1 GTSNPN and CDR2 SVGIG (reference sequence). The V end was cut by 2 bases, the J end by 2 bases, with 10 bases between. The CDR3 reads CAWSSGLGNQPQHF. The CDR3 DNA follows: TGTGCCTGGAGTTCGGGATTGGGCAATCAGCCCCAGCATTTT.

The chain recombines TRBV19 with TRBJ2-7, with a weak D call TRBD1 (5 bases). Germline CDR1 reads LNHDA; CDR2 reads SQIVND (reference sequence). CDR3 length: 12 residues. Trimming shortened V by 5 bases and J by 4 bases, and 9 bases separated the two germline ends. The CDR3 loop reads CASSVRDYEQYF. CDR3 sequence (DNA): TGTGCCAGTAGTGTCAGGGATTACGAGCAGTACTTC.

The CDR3 loop is CASSPLARTQGWETQYF. In DNA form, the CDR3 reads TGTGCCAGCAGCCCACTGGCCCGGACTCAGGGGTGGGAGACCCAGTACTTC. The chain combines TRBV5-4 with TRBJ2-5, with D possibly matching TRBD1 (6 bases). V dropped 4 bases and J dropped 5 bases, with 24 bases sitting between them. Germline CDR1 and CDR2: SGHNT and YYREEE (reference sequence). The CDR3 is 17 residues long.

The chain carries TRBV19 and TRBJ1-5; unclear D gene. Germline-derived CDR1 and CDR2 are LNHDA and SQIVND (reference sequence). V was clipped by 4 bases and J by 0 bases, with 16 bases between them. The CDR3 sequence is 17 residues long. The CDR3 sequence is CASSTPRRDYSNQPQHF. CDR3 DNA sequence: TGTGCCAGTAGTACCCCCCGGAGAGATTATAGCAATCAGCCCCAGCATTTT.

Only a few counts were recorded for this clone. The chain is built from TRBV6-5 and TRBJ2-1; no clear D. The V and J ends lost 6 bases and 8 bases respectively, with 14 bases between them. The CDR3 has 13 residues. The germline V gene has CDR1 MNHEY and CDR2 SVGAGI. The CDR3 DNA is TGTGCCAGCAGGGATCCAGACTCGGATGAGCAGTTCTTC. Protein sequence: CASRDPDSDEQFF.

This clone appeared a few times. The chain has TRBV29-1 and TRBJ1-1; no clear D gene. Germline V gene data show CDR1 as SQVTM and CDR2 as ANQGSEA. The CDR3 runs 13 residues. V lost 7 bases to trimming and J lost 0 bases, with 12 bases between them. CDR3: CSAEGGLNTEAFF. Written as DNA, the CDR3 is TGCAGCGCCGAAGGCGGATTGAACACTGAAGCTTTCTTT. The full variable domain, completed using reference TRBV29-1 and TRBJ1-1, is SAVISQKPSRDICQRGTSLTIQCQVDSQVTMMFWYRQQPGQSLTLIATANQGSEATYESGFVIDKFPISRPNLTFSTLTVSNMSPEDSSIYLCSAEGGLNTEAFFGQGTRLTVV.

Written as DNA, the CDR3 is TGCGCCAGCAGCTGGGACTCCTCAATGGATACGCAGTATTTT. Encoded protein: CASSWDSSMDTQYF. The chain has TRBV5-1 and TRBJ2-3; D may be TRBD2 (6 bases). Germline assignment: CDR1 SGHRS and CDR2 YFSETQ. The CDR3 length is 14 residues. The germline V and J ends were trimmed by 3 bases and 6 bases, with 14 bases remaining between them.

CDR3 DNA sequence: TGTGCCAGCAGCTTAGGATTACTAGCGGGATCCCCCGAGACCCAGTACTTC. Amino acid sequence: CASSLGLLAGSPETQYF. The rearrangement uses TRBV7-8 and TRBJ2-5; 10 nucleotides agree with TRBD2. This CDR3 has 17 residues. Trimming removed 1 base from V and 5 bases from J; junction bases left unmatched: 10. CDR1 and CDR2 (germline): SGHVS, FQNEAQ. Filled out from reference TRBV7-8 and TRBJ2-5, the complete variable domain reads GAGVSQSPRYKVAKRGQDVALRCDPISGHVSLFWYQQALGQGPEFLTYFQNEAQLDKSGLPSDRFFAERPEGSVSTLKIQRTQQEDSAVYLCASSLGLLAGSPETQYFGPGTRLLVL.

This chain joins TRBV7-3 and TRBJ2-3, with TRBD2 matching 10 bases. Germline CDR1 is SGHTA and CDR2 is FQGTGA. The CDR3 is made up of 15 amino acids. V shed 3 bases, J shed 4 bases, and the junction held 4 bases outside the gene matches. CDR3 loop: CASSFGLAESDTQYF. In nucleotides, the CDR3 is TGTGCCAGCAGCTTCGGACTAGCGGAGTCAGATACGCAGTATTTT.

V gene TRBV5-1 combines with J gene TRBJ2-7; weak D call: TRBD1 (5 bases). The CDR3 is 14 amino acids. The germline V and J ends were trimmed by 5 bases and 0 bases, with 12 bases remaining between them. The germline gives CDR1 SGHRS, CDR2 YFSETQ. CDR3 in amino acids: CASRPGPSSYEQYF. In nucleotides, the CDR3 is TGCGCCAGCAGGCCAGGGCCCAGCTCCTACGAGCAGTACTTC.

CDR3 amino acids: CASSYRGGTEAFF. As DNA, the CDR3 is TGTGCCAGCAGTTACAGGGGAGGCACTGAAGCTTTCTTT. V is TRBV6-6 and J is TRBJ1-1; a possible D gene is TRBD1 (5 bases). This CDR3 is 13 amino acids long. Germline-derived CDR1 and CDR2 are MNHNY and SVGAGI (reference sequence). The germline V and J ends were trimmed by 2 bases and 4 bases, with 8 bases remaining between them.

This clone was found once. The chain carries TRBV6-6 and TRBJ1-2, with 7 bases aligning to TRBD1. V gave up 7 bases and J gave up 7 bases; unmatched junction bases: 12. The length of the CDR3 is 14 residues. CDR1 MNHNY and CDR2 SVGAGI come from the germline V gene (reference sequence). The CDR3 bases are TGTGCCAGCAATCCGACAGGGTACTTAAGTGGCTACACCTTC. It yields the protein CASNPTGYLSGYTF.

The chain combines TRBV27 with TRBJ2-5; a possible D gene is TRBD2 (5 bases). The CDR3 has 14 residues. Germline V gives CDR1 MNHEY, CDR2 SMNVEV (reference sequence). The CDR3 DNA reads TGTGCTACGCGGGCACGAACTAAGGGAGAGACCCAGTACTTC. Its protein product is CATRARTKGETQYF.

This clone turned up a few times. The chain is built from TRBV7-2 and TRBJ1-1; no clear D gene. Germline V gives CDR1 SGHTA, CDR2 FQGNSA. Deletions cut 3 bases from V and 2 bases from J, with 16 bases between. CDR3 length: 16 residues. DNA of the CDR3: TGTGCCAGCAGCTTCCACCGGATTCGACTCAACACTGAAGCTTTCTTT. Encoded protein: CASSFHRIRLNTEAFF.

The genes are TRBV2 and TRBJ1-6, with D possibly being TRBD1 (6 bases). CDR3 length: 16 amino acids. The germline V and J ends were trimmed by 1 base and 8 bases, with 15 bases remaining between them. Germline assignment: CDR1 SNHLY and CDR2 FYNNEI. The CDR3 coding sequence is TGTGCCAGCAGTGAAGTCCGGGCAGGGGTGTATTCACCCCTCCACTTT. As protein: CASSEVRAGVYSPLHF. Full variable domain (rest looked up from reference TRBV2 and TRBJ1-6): EPEVTQTPSHQVTQMGQEVILRCVPISNHLYFYWYRQILGQKVEFLVSFYNNEISEKSEIFDDQFSVERPDGSNFTLKIRSTKLEDSAMYFCASSEVRAGVYSPLHFGNGTRLTVT.

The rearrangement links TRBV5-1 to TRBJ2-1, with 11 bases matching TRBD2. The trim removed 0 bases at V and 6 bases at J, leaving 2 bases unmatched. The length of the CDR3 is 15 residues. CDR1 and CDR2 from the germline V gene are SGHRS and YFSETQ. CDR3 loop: CASSLVAGGGNEQFF. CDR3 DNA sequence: TGCGCCAGCAGCTTGGTAGCGGGAGGGGGCAATGAGCAGTTCTTC. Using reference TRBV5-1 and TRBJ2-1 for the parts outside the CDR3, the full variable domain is KAGVTQTPRYLIKTRGQQVTLSCSPISGHRSVSWYQQTPGQGLQFLFEYFSETQRNKGNFPGRFSGRQFSNSRSEMNVSTLELGDSALYLCASSLVAGGGNEQFFGPGTRLTVL.

CDR3 sequence (DNA): TGTGCCAGCAGCGTATGGACAGGTGAACATCAGCCCCAGCATTTT. Translated, it gives CASSVWTGEHQPQHF. V and J are TRBV7-2 and TRBJ1-5; 7 nucleotides agree with TRBD1. The junction had 9 bases not matched to a gene; V was cut back by 5 bases and J by 5 bases. Germline values: CDR1 SGHTA, CDR2 FQGNSA. The CDR3 is made up of 15 amino acids.

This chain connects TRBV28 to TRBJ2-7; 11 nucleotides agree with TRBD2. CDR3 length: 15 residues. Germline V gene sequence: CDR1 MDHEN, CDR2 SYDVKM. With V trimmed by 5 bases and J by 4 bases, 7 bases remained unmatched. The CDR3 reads CASSPSSGGEYEQYF. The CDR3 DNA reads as TGTGCCAGCAGTCCCAGTAGCGGGGGGGAGTACGAGCAGTACTTC.

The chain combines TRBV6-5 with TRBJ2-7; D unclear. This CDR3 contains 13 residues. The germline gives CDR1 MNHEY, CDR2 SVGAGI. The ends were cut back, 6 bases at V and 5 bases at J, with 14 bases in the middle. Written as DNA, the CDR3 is TGTGCCAGCAGGACCCCCGCGGTCCACGAGCAGTACTTC. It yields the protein CASRTPAVHEQYF.

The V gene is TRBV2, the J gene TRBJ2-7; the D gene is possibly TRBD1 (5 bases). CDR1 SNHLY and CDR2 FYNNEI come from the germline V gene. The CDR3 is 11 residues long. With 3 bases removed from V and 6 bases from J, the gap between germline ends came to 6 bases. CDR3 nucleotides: TGTGCCAGCAGTGACAGGGCCGAGCAGTACTTC. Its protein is CASSDRAEQYF.